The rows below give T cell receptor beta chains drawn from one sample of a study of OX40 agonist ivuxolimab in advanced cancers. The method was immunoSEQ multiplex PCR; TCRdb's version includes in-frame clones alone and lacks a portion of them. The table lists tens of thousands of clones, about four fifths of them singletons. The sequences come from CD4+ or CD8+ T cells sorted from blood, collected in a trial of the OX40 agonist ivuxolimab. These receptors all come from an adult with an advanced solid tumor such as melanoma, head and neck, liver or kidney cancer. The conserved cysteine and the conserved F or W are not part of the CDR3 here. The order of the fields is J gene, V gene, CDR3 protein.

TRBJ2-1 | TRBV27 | ATRDPYNEQF
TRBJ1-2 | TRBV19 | ASSPRWDSTNYGYT
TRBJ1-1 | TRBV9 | ASSVDGQGGTEAF
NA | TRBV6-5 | ASIRTVNSYEQY
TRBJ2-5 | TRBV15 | ATSRGTSGAQTQY
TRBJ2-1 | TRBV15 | ATSRDIAGLGEQF
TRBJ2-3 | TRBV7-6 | ASSLVPTDTQY
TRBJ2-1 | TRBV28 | ASSSRVLIPYNEQF
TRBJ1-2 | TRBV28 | ASRYSPWDYGYT
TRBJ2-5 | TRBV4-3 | ASSQEEGVQETQY
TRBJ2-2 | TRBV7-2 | ASSSYTGELF
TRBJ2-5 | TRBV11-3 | ASSYGQGFKTQY
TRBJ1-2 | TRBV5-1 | ASSLRTDINYGYT
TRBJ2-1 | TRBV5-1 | ASSPSYNEQF
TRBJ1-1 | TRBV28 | ASSSTHKNTEAF
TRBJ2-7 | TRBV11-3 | ASSLGQDYEQY
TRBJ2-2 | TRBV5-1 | ASSWQGDTGELF
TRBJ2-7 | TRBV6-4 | ASSYSRYEQY
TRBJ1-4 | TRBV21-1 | ASSNRPTTNEKLF
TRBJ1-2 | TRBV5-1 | ASSQDGTNGYT
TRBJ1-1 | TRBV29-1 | SAPAGGLNTEAF
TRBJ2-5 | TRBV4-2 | ASSQAALAGEETQY
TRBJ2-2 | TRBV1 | TSSPDTSGGAELDTGELF
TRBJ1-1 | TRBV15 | ATSWDIMGTEAF
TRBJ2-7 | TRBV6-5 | ASSSRGHEQY
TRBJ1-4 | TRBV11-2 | ASSISPNEKLF
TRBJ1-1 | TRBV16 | ASSPQGQTEAF
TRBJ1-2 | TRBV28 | ASSLQSAGADGYT
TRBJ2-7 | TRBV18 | ASSLQSLTSYEQY
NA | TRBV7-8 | ASSFRDTSYEQY
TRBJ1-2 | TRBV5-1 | ASSPPPGGLYGYT
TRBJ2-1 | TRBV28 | ASSSGKSSYNEQF